A single sample gave rise to the 11 T cell receptor beta chains below, sequenced in a study of response to subunit inactivated influenza vaccine. TCRdb independently ran MiXCR on the RT-PCR reads; one entry per CDR3 protein. The profile shows over 750,000 distinct CDR3 sequences, around 20% of them singletons. Here the sequenced sample was PBMCs from blood, taken 5 days after vaccination. The receptors derive from a man aged 45 to 65 who received an inactivated influenza vaccine.

This clonotype was observed at least ten times. This chain links TRBV10-3 with TRBJ2-1; 10 bases line up with TRBD2. The CDR3 spans 15 residues. Trimming cost V 5 bases and J 3 bases; bases outside gene matches: 4. Per the germline V gene, CDR1 is ENHRY and CDR2 is SYGVKD. DNA for the CDR3: TGTGCCATCAGTATAAGCGGGGGGGACTACAATGAGCAGTTCTTC. This codes for CAISISGGDYNEQFF.

This clonotype was seen many times. One end of the junction fails to match germline, which may point to a read error. The V call is TRBV12-3 or TRBV12-4, the J call TRBJ1-2, with D unresolved. The CDR3 totals 13 residues. The CDR3 loop reads CASSLGGRDGYTF. The CDR3 nucleotides read TGTGCCAGCAGCTTAGGAGGGCGCGATGGCTACACCTTC.

V usage is TRBV24-1 and J usage is TRBJ2-3; tentative D call: TRBD2 (5 bases). V dropped 0 bases and J dropped 0 bases, with 9 bases sitting between them. The CDR3 spans 16 residues. Per germline, CDR1 KGHDR and CDR2 SFDVKD. The CDR3 loop reads CATSDLVRTSTDTQYF. The CDR3 DNA reads as TGTGCCACCAGTGATTTGGTTAGGACTAGCACAGATACGCAGTATTTT.

This clonotype came up a few times. The chain employs TRBV4-2 and TRBJ2-2, with 7 positions matching TRBD1. Germline CDR1 and CDR2: LGHNA and YNFKEQ. The CDR3 length is 15 residues. With 4 bases clipped from V and 7 bases from J, the junction kept 9 bases outside the gene matches. CDR3 loop: CASSPTTGSIGELFF. CDR3 sequence (DNA): TGTGCCAGCAGCCCGACGACAGGGTCGATCGGGGAGCTGTTTTTT.

The V gene is TRBV4-2, the J gene TRBJ2-3; 10 nucleotides match TRBD2. Germline lookup yields CDR1 LGHNA and CDR2 YNFKEQ. V trimming: 1 base; J trimming: 4 bases; junction bases outside the gene matches: 5. The CDR3 has 16 amino acids. DNA for the CDR3: TGTGCCAGCAGCCAAGCAGCGGGGGGGCCGCCAGATACGCAGTATTTT. Protein sequence: CASSQAAGGPPDTQYF.

The chain uses TRBV7-9 and TRBJ2-7; 7 bases are a match to TRBD1. Trimming removed 7 bases from V and 5 bases from J; junction bases left unmatched: 2. The germline V gene has CDR1 SEHNR and CDR2 FQNEAQ (reference sequence). The CDR3 covers 11 residues. DNA for the CDR3: TGTGCCAGCACTGACAGGGACGAGCAGTACTTC. As protein: CASTDRDEQYF.

V usage is TRBV12-3 or TRBV12-4 and J usage is TRBJ2-2; TRBD2 matches at 13 bases. The CDR3 loop spans 16 amino acids. Unmatched junction bases numbered 7, after V lost 6 bases and J lost 6 bases. CDR3 coding DNA: TGTGCCAGCAGGCGGACTAGCGGGGGAATATCCGGGGAGCTGTTTTTT. It specifies CASRRTSGGISGELFF.

This clonotype was detected a few times. V gene TRBV5-1 combines with J gene TRBJ2-3; the D call may be TRBD1 or TRBD2 (6 bases each). The length of the CDR3 is 18 residues. The V and J ends lost 2 bases and 4 bases respectively, with 23 bases between them. The germline V gene has CDR1 SGHRS and CDR2 YFSETQ. The CDR3, as DNA: TGCGCCAGCAGCTTAGCCTGGGGCTTCGGGGGCGCCCCAGATACGCAGTATTTT. Its protein product is CASSLAWGFGGAPDTQYF. The whole variable domain, filled in from reference TRBV5-1 and TRBJ2-3, reads KAGVTQTPRYLIKTRGQQVTLSCSPISGHRSVSWYQQTPGQGLQFLFEYFSETQRNKGNFPGRFSGRQFSNSRSEMNVSTLELGDSALYLCASSLAWGFGGAPDTQYFGPGTRLTVL.

This clonotype has a handful of counts. The chain carries TRBV6-5 and TRBJ2-1; 10 bases are shared with TRBD2. V dropped 2 bases and J dropped 1; count of bases not matched to a gene: 8. The CDR3 totals 18 residues. In germline, CDR1 is MNHEY, CDR2 SVGAGI. CDR3 protein: CASSYNLLSGRSYNEQFF. Written as DNA, the CDR3 is TGTGCCAGCAGTTACAACTTACTTAGCGGGAGGTCCTACAATGAGCAGTTCTTC.

This clonotype has more than one count but fewer than ten. CDR3 region: CSASGVTGELFF. As DNA, the CDR3 is TGCAGTGCTAGTGGGGTCACCGGGGAGCTGTTTTTT. The V and J genes are TRBV20-1 and TRBJ2-2; D unclear. CDR1 is DFQATT and CDR2 is SNEGSKA in the germline V gene (reference sequence). This CDR3 contains 12 residues. With 3 bases removed from V and 4 bases from J, the gap between germline ends came to 6 bases.

The table lists this clonotype with a few counts. V is TRBV25-1 and J is TRBJ2-5; D may be TRBD2 (5 bases). The CDR3 has 15 amino acids. Trimming took off 2 bases at V and 4 bases at J, with 14 bases between the two ends. Looked up from germline, CDR1 is MGHDK and CDR2 is SYGVNS. Here the CDR3 DNA reads TGTGCCAGCAGTGAAACTACGGGGTTACTAGAGACCCAGTACTTC. Translated: CASSETTGLLETQYF.